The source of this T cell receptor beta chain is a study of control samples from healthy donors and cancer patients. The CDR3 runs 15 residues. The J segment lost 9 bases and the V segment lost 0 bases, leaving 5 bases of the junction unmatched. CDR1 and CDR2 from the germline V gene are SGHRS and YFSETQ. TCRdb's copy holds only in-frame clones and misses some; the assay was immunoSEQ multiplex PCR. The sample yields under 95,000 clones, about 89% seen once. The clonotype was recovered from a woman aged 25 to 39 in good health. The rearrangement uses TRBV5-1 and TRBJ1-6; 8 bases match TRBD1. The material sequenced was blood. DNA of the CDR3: TGCGCCAGCAGCTTGGACTCAGGGGGCCGTTCACCCCTCCACTTT. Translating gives CASSLDSGGRSPLHF.